What follows is one TCR beta chain and its context. Study processing details: Reference gene primer amplification yielded estimated nucleated cell counts. Sequencing used immunoSEQ multiplex PCR; TCRdb keeps in-frame clones, though not all of them. V, J and clone size are those of that table, while D and trimming were read from the DNA. The data hold approximately 230,000 clones, with roughly 80% observed a single time. The data stem from a study of blood T cell repertoires in COVID-19. At the level of the study: Acute-phase and convalescent COVID-19 samples originated in the United States, Italy and Spain. Sample material is recorded as cDNA or gDNA derived from T cells, B-cell-depleted T cells, or PBMCs.

CDR1 MNHEY and CDR2 SMNVEV come from the germline V gene (reference sequence). This CDR3 comprises 15 residues. V lost 4 bases and J 4 bases, leaving 16 bases between the germline ends. Sequenced: peripheral blood. The genes are TRBV27 and TRBJ1-1, with D maybe TRBD1 (6 bases). This receptor was taken from a man older than 75 with acute or convalescent COVID-19. CDR3 bases: TGTGCCAGCAGTTCCTCAGGGGTGGGTGGCACTGAAGCTTTCTTT. This codes for CASSSSGVGGTEAFF.